This T cell receptor (beta chain) was documented in a study of cytomegalovirus exposure and HLA in healthy donors. PCR used 60 Vbeta primers and 13 Jbeta primers. Here immunoSEQ multiplex PCR was the method, and the copy in TCRdb shows in-frame clones only, minus some. In the table there are roughly 190,000 clones, approximately 79% of which are singletons. The CDR3 is 15 amino acids. Germline loops: CDR1 MNHEY, CDR2 SVGAGI. V was clipped by 6 bases and J by 4 bases, with 18 bases between them. This clone appeared a few times. The antigen is not known. Study-level findings and limits: The classifier reportedly diagnosed cytomegalovirus status with high sensitivity and specificity.

The V call is TRBV6-5, the J call TRBJ1-1, with D perhaps matching TRBD1 (6 bases). The sample consisted of PBMCs. The TCR comes from a woman in her late teens or twenties in good health and CMV-seronegative. The CDR3 DNA sequence: TGTGCCAGCAGCATAGGAGACAGGTCATTCACTGAAGCTTTCTTT. It codes for CASSIGDRSFTEAFF.